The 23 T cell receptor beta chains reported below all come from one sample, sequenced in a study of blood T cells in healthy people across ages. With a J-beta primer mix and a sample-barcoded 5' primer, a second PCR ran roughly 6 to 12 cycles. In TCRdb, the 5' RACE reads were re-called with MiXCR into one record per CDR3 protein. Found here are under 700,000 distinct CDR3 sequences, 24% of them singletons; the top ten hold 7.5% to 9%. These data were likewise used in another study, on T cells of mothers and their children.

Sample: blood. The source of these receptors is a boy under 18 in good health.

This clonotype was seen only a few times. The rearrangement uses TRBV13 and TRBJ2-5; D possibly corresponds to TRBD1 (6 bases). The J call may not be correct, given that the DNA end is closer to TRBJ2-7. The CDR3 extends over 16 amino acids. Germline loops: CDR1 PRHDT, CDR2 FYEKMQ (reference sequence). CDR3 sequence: CASSLAANRADYEQYF. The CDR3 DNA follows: TGTGCCAGCAGCTTAGCCGCGAACAGGGCTGACTACGAGCAGTACTTC.

CDR3 sequence: CASSWRREQETQYF. The CDR3 region has the DNA TGTGCCAGCAGCTGGAGGAGAGAGCAAGAGACCCAGTACTTC. The chain is built from TRBV7-9 and TRBJ2-5; tentative D call: TRBD2 (5 bases). The germline V gene encodes CDR1 SEHNR and CDR2 FQNEAQ (reference sequence). V shed 4 bases and J shed 2 bases, with 11 bases lying between them. The CDR3 covers 14 residues. The whole variable domain, filled in from reference TRBV7-9 and TRBJ2-5, reads DTGVSQNPRHKITKRGQNVTFRCDPISEHNRLYWYRQTLGQGPEFLTYFQNEAQLEKSRLLSDRFSAERPKGSFSTLEIQRTEQGDSAMYLCASSWRREQETQYFGPGTRLLVL.

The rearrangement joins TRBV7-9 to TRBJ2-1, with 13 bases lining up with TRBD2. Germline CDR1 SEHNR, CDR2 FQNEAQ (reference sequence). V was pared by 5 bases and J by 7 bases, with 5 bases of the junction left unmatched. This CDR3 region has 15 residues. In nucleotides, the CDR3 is TGTGCCAGCAGCATCCGGACTAGCGGGGGTAATGAGCAGTTCTTC. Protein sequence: CASSIRTSGGNEQFF.

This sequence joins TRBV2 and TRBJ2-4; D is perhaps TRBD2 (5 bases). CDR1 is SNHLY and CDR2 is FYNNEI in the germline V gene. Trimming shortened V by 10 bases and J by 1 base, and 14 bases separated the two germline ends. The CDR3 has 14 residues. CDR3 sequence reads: CAIYLGGAKNIQYF. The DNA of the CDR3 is TGTGCCATCTACTTGGGCGGGGCCAAAAACATTCAGTACTTC.

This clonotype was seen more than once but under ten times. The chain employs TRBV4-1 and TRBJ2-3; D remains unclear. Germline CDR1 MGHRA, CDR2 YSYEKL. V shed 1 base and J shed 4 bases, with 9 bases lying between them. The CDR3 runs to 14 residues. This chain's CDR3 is CASSQGRAPDTQYF. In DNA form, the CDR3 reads TGCGCCAGCAGCCAAGGCCGCGCTCCAGATACGCAGTATTTT.

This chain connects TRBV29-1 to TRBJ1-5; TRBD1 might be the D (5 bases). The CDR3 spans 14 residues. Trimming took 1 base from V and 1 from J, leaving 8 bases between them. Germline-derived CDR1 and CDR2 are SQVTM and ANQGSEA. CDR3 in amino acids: CSVEVQGSNQPQHF. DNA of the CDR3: TGCAGCGTTGAAGTGCAGGGAAGCAATCAGCCCCAGCATTTT.

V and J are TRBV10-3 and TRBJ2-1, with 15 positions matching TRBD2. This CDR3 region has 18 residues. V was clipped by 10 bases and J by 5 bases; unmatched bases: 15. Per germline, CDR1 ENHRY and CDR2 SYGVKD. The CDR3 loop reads CATETSEGTSGRHNEQFF. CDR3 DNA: TGTGCCACCGAAACATCGGAGGGGACTAGCGGGAGGCACAATGAGCAGTTCTTC.

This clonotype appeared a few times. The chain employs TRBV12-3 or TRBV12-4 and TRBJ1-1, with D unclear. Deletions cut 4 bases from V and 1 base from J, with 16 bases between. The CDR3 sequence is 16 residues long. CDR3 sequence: CASSSPLLSSNTEAFF. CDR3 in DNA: TGTGCCAGCAGTTCCCCTCTTTTGTCTTCGAACACTGAAGCTTTCTTT.

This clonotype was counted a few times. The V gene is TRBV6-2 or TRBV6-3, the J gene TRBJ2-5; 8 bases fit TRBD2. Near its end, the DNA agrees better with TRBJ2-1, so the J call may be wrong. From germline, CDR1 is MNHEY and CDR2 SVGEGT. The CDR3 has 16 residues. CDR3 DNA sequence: TGTGCCAGCAGTTACTCGACTAGCGTCCCCTACAATGAGCAGTTCTTC. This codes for CASSYSTSVPYNEQFF.

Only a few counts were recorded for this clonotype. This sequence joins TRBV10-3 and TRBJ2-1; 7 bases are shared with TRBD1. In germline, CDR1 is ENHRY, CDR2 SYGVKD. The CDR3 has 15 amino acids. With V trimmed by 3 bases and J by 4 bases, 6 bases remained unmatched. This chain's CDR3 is CAISDGTAGYNEQFF. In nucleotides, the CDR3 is TGTGCCATCAGTGACGGGACAGCCGGATACAATGAGCAGTTCTTC.

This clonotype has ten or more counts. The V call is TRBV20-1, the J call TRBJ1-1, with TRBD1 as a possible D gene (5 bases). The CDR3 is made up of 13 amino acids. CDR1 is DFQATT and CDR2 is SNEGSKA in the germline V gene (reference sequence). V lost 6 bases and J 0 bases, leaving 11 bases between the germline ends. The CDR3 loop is CSALDTLNTEAFF. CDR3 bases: TGCAGTGCCCTGGACACTCTGAACACTGAAGCTTTCTTT.

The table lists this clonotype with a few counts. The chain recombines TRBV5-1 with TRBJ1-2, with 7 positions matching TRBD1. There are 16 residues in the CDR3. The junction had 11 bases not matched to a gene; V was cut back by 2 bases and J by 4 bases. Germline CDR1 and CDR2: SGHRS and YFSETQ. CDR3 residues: CASSFRQGQRGYGYTF. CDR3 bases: TGCGCCAGCAGCTTCCGACAGGGCCAAAGGGGCTATGGCTACACCTTC.

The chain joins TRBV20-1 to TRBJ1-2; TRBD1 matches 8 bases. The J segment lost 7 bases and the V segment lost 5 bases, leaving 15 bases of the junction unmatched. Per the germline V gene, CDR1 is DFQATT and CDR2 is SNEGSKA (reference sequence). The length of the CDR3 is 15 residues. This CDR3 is CSAGKQGGPAIGYTF. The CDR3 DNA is TGCAGTGCTGGCAAACAGGGGGGTCCGGCTATTGGCTACACCTTC.

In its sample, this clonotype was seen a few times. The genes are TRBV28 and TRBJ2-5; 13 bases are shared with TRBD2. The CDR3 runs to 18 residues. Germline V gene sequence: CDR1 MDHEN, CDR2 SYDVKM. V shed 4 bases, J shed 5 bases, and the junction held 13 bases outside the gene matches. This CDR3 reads CASSSIKTSGGSGETQYF. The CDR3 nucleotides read TGTGCCAGCAGTTCGATAAAGACTAGCGGGGGGTCGGGTGAGACCCAGTACTTC.

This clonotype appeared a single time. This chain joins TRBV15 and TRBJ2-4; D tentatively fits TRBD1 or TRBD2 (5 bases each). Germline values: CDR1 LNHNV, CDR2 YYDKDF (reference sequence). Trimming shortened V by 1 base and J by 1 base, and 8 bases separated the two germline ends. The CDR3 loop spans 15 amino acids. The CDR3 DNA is TGTGCCACCAGCAGAGTAGGGGAGGCCAAAAACATTCAGTACTTC. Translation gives CATSRVGEAKNIQYF.

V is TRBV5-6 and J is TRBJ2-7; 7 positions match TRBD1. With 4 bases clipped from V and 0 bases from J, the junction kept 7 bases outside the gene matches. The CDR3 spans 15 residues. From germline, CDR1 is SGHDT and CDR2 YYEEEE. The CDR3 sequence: CASSRGQWLSYEQYF. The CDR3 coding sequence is TGTGCCAGCAGCAGGGGGCAGTGGCTCTCCTACGAGCAGTACTTC.

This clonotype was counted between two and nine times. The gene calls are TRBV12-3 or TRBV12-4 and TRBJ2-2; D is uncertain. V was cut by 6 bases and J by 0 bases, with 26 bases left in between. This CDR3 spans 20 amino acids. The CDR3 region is CASSGLLETSKFANTGELFF. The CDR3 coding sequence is TGTGCCAGCAGCGGGCTTCTTGAGACTTCCAAGTTCGCGAACACCGGGGAGCTGTTTTTT.

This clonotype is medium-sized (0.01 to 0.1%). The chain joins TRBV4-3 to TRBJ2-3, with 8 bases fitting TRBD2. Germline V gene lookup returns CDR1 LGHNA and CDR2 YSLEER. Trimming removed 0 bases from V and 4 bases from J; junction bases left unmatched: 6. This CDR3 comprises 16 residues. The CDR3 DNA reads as TGCGCCAGCAGCCAAGATCTAGCGGGTGGACCAGATACGCAGTATTTT. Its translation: CASSQDLAGGPDTQYF.

In DNA, the CDR3 is TGCAGCGTTGAACTTGCGGGAATATACAATGAGCAGTTCTTC. It is translated as CSVELAGIYNEQFF. V gene TRBV29-1 combines with J gene TRBJ2-1; possible D gene TRBD2, 6 bases. The CDR3 is 14 residues long. Germline CDR1 SQVTM, CDR2 ANQGSEA. V was trimmed by 2 bases and J by 4 bases, leaving 12 bases between them.

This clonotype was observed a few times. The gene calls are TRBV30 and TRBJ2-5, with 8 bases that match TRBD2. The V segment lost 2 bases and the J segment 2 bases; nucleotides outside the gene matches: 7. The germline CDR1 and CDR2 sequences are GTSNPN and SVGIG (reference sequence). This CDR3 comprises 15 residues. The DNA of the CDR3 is TGTGCCTGGAGTAGCGGGGGATACCCGCAAGAGACCCAGTACTTC. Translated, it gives CAWSSGGYPQETQYF.

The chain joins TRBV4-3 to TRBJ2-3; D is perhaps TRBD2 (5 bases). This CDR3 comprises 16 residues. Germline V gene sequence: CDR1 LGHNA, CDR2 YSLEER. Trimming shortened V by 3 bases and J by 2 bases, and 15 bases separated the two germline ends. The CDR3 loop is CASSHTPGRYTDTQYF. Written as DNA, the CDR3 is TGCGCCAGCAGCCATACACCGGGAAGGTACACAGATACGCAGTATTTT.

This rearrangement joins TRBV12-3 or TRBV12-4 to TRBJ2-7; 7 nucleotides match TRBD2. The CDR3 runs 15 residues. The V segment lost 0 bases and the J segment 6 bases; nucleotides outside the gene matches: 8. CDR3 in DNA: TGTGCCAGCAGTTTAGCGCGCAATAGGGAGGGCGAGCAGTACTTC. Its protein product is CASSLARNREGEQYF.

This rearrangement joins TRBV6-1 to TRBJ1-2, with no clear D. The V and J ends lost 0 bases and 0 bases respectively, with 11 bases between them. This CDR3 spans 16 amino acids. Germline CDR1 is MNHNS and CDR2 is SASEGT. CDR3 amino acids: CASSEALVQTNYGYTF. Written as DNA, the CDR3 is TGTGCCAGCAGTGAAGCCCTGGTACAGACTAACTATGGCTACACCTTC.